Below, 8 T cell receptor beta chains from the same sample are listed, as sequenced in a study of cytomegalovirus exposure and HLA in healthy donors. Generated by immunoSEQ multiplex PCR, the TCRdb table keeps only in-frame clones and is missing some. The sample includes 90,000 to 110,000 clones, around nine tenths of them seen just once. Input material: PBMCs. The receptors were sampled from a woman aged 18-35 years in good health and CMV-seronegative.

This chain connects TRBV7-2 to TRBJ2-7; 9 positions match TRBD1. The CDR3 totals 14 residues. Germline V gene lookup returns CDR1 SGHTA and CDR2 FQGNSA. With V trimmed by 3 bases and J by 2 bases, 2 bases remained unmatched. In DNA, the CDR3 is TGTGCCAGCAGCTTCGACAGGGGGACCTACGAGCAGTACTTC. This encodes CASSFDRGTYEQYF.

The genes are TRBV6-8 and TRBJ1-5, with 8 bases identical to TRBD1. V gave up 6 bases and J gave up 2 bases; unmatched junction bases: 27. CDR3 length: 22 residues. Germline V gene lookup returns CDR1 MNHGY and CDR2 SAAAGT. CDR3 DNA: TGTGCCAGCAGAAAGAAACTCCGGACAGGGAAGTTGCTCAGTGGTGGCAATCAGCCCCAGCATTTT. Protein product: CASRKKLRTGKLLSGGNQPQHF.

This clone was observed a single time. The chain carries TRBV27 and TRBJ2-1; 7 nucleotides agree with TRBD2. The CDR3 runs 16 residues. Germline CDR1 is MNHEY and CDR2 is SMNVEV (reference sequence). Unmatched junction bases numbered 13, after V lost 3 bases and J lost 8 bases. The CDR3 sequence: CASSLTAGLGSHEQFF. CDR3 nucleotide sequence: TGTGCCAGCAGTTTGACAGCCGGACTAGGAAGCCATGAGCAGTTCTTC.

The rearrangement uses TRBV4-3 and TRBJ2-7; 7 bases are a match to TRBD2. CDR3 length: 15 amino acids. V lost 1 base to trimming and J lost 3 bases; unmatched junction nucleotides: 6. Germline CDR1 reads LGHNA; CDR2 reads YSLEER. DNA for the CDR3: TGCGCCAGCAGCCAAGTGGCTAGCGGAGGCTACGAGCAGTACTTC. Its translation is CASSQVASGGYEQYF.

The chain has TRBV15 and TRBJ2-7; D ambiguous. Trimming removed 3 bases from V and 2 bases from J, with 8 bases in between. Germline V lookup: CDR1 LNHNV, CDR2 YYDKDF (reference sequence). This CDR3 region has 13 residues. CDR3 DNA sequence: TGTGCCACCAGCAGGCATAGAACCTACGAGCAGTACTTC. This encodes CATSRHRTYEQYF.

The rearrangement uses TRBV7-2 and TRBJ1-6, with TRBD1 identical over 7 bases. Germline trimming cut 5 bases from V and 7 bases from J; bases unmatched to any gene: 8. This CDR3 is built from 15 residues. CDR1 SGHTA and CDR2 FQGNSA come from the germline V gene. In DNA form, the CDR3 reads TGTGCCAGCAGCGGATTGGGACAGATGAATTCACCCCTCCACTTT. Translation gives CASSGLGQMNSPLHF.

This chain connects TRBV5-1 to TRBJ1-1, with 7 nucleotides matching TRBD1. V was pared by 6 bases and J by 6 bases, with 11 bases of the junction left unmatched. The CDR3 has 14 amino acids. CDR1 is SGHRS, CDR2 YFSETQ, per germline. CDR3 amino acids: CASTVDLRGSEAFF. CDR3 DNA sequence: TGCGCCAGCACCGTTGACCTCAGGGGGTCTGAAGCTTTCTTT.

This clone was recorded a few times. The V and J genes are TRBV7-9 and TRBJ2-2; 12 nucleotides match TRBD1. Germline CDR1 and CDR2: SEHNR and FQNEAQ (reference sequence). CDR3 size: 17 residues. After removal of 1 base from V and 6 bases from J, the junction contained 6 bases not matched to a gene. As DNA, the CDR3 is TGTGCCAGCAGCTTAGACGGGGGACAGGGGGCCGCCGGGGAGCTGTTTTTT. It specifies CASSLDGGQGAAGELFF.